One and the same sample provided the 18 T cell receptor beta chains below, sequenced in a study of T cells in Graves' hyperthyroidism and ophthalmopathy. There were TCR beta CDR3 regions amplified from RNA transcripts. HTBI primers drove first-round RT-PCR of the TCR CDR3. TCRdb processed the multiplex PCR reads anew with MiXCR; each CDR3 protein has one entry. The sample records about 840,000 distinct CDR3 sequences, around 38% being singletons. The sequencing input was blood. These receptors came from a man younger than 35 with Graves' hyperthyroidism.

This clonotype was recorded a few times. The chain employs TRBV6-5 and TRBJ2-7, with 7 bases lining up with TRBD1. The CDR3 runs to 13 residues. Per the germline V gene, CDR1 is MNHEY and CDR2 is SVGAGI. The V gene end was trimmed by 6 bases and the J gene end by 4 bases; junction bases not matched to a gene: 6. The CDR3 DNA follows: TGTGCCAGCAGGCAGACAGGGAATTACGAGCAGTACTTC. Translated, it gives CASRQTGNYEQYF.

DNA of the CDR3: TGTGCCAGCAGTTTAGGGGCTACCTGGCAGCCCCAGCATTTT. As protein: CASSLGATWQPQHF. The chain has TRBV12-3 or TRBV12-4 and TRBJ1-5; D gene unclear. The V and J ends lost 1 base and 7 bases respectively, with 11 bases between them. The CDR3 is made up of 14 amino acids.

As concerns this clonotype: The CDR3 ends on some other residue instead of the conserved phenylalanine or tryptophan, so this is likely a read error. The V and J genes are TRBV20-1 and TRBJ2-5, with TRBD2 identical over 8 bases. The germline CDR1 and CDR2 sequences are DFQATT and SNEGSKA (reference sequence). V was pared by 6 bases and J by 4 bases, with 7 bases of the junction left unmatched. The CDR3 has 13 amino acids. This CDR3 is CSAVGLALETQYS. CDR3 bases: TGCAGTGCGGTAGGACTAGCCCTAGAGACCCAGTACTCC.

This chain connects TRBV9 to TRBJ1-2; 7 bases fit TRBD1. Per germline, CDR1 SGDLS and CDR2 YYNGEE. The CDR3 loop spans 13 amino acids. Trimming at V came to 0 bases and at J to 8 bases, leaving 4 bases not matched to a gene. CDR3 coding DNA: TGTGCCAGCAGCGTAGAGGGGGCGCGGGGCTACACCTTC. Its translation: CASSVEGARGYTF.

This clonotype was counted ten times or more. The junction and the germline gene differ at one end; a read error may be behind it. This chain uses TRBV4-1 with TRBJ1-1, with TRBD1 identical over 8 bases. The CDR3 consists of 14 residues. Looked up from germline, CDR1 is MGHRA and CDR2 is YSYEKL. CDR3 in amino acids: CASSPETGDTEAFF. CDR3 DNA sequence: TGTGCCAGCAGCCCTGAGACAGGGGACACTGAAGCTTTCTTT.

CDR3 sequence: CSARDGDRETQYF. CDR3 nucleotide sequence: TGCAGTGCTAGAGATGGGGACAGGGAGACCCAGTACTTC. This chain uses TRBV20-1 with TRBJ2-5; 8 bases align to TRBD1. Germline lookup yields CDR1 DFQATT and CDR2 SNEGSKA (reference sequence). There are 13 residues in the CDR3. Trimming took 0 bases from V and 5 from J; bases not matched to a gene: 2.

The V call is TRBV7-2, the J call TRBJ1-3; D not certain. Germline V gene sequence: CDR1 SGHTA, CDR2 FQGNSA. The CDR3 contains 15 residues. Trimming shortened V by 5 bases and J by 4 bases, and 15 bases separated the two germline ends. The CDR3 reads CASSRTHPGGNTIYF. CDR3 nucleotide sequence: TGTGCCAGCAGCCGAACGCATCCCGGGGGAAACACCATATATTTT.

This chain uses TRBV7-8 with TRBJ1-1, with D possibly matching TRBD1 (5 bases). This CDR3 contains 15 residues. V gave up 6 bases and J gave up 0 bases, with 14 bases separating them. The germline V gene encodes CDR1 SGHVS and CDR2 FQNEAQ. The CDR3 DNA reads TGTGCCAGCAGTTTGACAGTAATACTGAACACTGAAGCTTTCTTT. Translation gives CASSLTVILNTEAFF.

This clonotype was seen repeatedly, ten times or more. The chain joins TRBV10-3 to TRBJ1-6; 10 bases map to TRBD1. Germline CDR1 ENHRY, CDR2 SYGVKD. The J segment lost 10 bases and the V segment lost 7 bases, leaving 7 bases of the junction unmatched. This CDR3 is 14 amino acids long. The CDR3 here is CAINADRGRSPLHF. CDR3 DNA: TGTGCCATCAACGCGGACAGGGGGAGGTCACCCCTCCACTTT.

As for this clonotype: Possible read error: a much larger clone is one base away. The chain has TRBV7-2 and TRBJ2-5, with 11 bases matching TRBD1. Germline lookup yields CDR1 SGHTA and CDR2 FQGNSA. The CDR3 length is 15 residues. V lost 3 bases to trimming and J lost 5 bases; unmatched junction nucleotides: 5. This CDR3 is CASSFWTGGRETQYF. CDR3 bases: TGTGCCAGCAGCTTCTGGACAGGGGGCCGGGAGACCCAGTACTTC.

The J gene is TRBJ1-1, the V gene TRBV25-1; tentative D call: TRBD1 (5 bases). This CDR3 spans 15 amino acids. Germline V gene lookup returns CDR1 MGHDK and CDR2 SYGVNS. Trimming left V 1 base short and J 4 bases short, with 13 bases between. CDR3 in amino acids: CASSEFQGGGTEAFF. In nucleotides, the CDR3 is TGTGCCAGCAGTGAATTCCAGGGAGGCGGCACTGAAGCTTTCTTT.

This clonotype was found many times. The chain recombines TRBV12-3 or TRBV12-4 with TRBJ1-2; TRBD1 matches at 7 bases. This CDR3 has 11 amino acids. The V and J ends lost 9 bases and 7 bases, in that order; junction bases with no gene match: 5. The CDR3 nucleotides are TGTGCCAGTTCGACAGGGCTTGGCTACACCTTC. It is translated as CASSTGLGYTF.

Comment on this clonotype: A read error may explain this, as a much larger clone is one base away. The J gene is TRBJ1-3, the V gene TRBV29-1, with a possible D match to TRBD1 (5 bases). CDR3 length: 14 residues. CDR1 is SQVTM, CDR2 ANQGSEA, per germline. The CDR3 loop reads CSVGERSSGNTVYF. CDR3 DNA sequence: TGCAGCGTGGGGGAACGGAGCTCTGGAAACACCGTATATTTT. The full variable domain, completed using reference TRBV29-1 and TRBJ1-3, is SAVISQKPSRDICQRGTSLTIQCQVDSQVTMMFWYRQQPGQSLTLIATANQGSEATYESGFVIDKFPISRPNLTFSTLTVSNMSPEDSSIYLCSVGERSSGNTVYFGEGSWLTVV.

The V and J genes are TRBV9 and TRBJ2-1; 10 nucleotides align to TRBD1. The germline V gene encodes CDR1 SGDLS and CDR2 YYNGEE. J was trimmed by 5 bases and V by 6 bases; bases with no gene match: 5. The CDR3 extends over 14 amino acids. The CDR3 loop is CASTTGTGDNEQFF. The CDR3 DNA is TGTGCCAGCACCACTGGGACAGGGGACAATGAGCAGTTCTTC.

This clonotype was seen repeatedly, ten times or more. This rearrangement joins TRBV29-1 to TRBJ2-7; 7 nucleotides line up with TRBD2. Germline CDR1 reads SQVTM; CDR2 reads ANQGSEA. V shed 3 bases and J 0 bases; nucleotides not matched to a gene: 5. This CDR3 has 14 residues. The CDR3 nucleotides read TGCAGCGTTGATTTGGCTAGCGGCTCCTACGAGCAGTACTTC. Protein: CSVDLASGSYEQYF.

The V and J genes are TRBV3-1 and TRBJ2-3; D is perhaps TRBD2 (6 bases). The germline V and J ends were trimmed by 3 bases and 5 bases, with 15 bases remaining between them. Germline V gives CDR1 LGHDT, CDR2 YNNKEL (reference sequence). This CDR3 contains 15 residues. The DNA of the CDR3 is TGTGCCAGCAGCCACCATTCAAGGAGGGGAGATACGCAGTATTTT. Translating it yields CASSHHSRRGDTQYF.

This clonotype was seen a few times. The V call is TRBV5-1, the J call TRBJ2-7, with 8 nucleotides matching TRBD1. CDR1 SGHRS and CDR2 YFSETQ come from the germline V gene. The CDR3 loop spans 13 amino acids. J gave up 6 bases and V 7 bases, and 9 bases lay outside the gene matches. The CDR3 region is CASSRTGLAEQYF. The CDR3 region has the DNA TGCGCCAGCTCGCGGACAGGGTTGGCCGAGCAGTACTTC.

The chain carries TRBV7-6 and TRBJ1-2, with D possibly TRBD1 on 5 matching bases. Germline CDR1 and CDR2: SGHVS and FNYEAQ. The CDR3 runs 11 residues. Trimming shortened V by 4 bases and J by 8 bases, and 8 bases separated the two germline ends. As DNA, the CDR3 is TGTGCCAGCAGCTGGGGCGGGGGCTACACCTTC. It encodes CASSWGGGYTF.